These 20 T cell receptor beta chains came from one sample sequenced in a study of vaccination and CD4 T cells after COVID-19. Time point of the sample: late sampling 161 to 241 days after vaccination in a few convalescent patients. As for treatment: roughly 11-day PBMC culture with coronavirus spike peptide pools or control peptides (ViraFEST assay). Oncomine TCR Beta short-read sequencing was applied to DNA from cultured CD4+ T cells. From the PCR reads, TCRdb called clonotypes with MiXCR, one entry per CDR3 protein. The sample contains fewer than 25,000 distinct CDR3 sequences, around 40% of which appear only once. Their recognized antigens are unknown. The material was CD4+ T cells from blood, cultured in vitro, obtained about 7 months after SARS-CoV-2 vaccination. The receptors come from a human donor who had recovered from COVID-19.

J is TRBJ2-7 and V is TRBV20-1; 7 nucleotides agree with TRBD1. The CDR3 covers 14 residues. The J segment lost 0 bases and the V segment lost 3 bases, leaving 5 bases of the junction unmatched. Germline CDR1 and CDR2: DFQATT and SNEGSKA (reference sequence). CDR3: CSASQQGFSYEQYF. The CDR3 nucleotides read TGCAGTGCTAGTCAACAGGGGTTCTCCTACGAGCAGTACTTC.

The CDR3 sequence: CASSQDHWGLDSPLHF. The CDR3 DNA is TGTGCCAGCAGCCAGGATCATTGGGGGCTTGATTCACCCCTCCACTTT. V and J are TRBV4-2 and TRBJ1-6, with a weak D call TRBD1 (6 bases). CDR3 size: 16 residues. Trimming stripped 3 bases from V and 8 bases from J, with 17 bases between. The germline V gene encodes CDR1 LGHNA and CDR2 YNFKEQ.

In DNA form, the CDR3 reads TGTGCCATCAGTGAGTCACGGAGCTACGAGCAGTACTTC. Translating it yields CAISESRSYEQYF. The chain carries TRBV10-3 and TRBJ2-7; no clear D gene. CDR3 size: 13 residues. Germline V CDR1 and CDR2: ENHRY, SYGVKD. V shed 0 bases and J shed 3 bases, with 6 bases lying between them.

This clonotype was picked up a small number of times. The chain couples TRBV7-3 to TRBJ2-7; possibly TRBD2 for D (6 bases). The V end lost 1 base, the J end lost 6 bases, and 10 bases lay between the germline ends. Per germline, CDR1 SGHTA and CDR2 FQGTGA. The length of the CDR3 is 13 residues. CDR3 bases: TGTGCCAGCAGCTTAATAGATAGCGGCGAGCAGTACTTC. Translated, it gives CASSLIDSGEQYF.

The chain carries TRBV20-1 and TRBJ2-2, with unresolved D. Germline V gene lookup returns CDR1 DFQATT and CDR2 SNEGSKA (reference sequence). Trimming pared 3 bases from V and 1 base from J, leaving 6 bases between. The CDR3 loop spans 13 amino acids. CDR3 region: CSARARNTGELFF. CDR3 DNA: TGCAGTGCTAGGGCAAGGAACACCGGGGAGCTGTTTTTT.

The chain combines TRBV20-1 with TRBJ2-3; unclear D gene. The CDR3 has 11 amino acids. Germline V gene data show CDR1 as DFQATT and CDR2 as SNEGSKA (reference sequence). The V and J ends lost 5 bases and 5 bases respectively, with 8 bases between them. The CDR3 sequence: CSAELEDTQYF. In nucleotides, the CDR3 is TGCAGTGCTGAGCTCGAAGATACGCAGTATTTT.

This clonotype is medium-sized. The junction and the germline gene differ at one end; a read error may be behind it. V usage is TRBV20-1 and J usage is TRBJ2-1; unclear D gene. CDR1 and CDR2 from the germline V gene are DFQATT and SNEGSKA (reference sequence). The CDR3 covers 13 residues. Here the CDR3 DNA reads TGCAGTGCTAAACAAAACTCCGACAATGAGCAGTTCTTC. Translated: CSAKQNSDNEQFF.

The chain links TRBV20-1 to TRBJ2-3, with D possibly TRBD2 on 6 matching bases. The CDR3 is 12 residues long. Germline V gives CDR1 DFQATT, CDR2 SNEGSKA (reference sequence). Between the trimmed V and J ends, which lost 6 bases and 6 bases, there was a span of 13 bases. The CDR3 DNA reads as TGCAGTGCCCTTAAGGCGGGGGATACGCAGTATTTT. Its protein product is CSALKAGDTQYF.

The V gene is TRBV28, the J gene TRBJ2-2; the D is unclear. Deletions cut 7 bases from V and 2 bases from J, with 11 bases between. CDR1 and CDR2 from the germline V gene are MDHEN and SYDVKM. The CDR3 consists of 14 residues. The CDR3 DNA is TGTGCCAGCAAGGCCCCGGGTAACACCGGGGAGCTGTTTTTT. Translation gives CASKAPGNTGELFF.

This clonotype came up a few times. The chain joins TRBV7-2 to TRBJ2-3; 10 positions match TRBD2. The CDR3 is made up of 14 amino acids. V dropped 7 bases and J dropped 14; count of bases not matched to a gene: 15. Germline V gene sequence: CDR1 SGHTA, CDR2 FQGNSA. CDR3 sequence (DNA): TGTGCCAGCAACAAAGTCCCTAGCGGGAGTATAGGGTATTTT. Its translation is CASNKVPSGSIGYF.

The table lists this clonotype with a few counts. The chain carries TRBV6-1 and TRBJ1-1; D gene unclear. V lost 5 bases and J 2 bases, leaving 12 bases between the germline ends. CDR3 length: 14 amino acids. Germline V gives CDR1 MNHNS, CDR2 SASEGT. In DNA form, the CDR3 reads TGTGCCAGCAGTCCCAAACGGGTTAACACTGAAGCTTTCTTT. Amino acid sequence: CASSPKRVNTEAFF.

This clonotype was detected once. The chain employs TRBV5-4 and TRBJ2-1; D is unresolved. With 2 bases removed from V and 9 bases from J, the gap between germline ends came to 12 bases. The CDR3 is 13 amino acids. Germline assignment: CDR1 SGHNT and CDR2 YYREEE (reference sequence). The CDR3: CASSLDRVGEQFF. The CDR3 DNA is TGTGCCAGCAGCTTAGATAGGGTGGGTGAGCAGTTCTTC.

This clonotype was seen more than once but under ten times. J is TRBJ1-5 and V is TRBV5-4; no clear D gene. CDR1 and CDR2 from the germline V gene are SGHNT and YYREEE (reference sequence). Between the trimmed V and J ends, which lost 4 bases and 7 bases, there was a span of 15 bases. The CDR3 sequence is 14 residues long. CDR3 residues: CASSEGGTGQPQHF. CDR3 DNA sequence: TGTGCCAGCAGCGAGGGAGGTACTGGCCAGCCCCAGCATTTT.

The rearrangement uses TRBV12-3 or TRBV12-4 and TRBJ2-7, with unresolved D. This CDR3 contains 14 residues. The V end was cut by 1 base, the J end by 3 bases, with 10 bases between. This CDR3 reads CASSLGWQSYEQYF. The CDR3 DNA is TGTGCCAGCAGTTTAGGTTGGCAGAGCTACGAGCAGTACTTC.

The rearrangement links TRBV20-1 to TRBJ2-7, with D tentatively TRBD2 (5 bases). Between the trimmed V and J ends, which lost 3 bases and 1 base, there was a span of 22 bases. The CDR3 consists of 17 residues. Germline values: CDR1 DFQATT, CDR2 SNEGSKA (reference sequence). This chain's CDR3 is CSASGGFVAGLSYEQYF. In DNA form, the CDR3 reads TGCAGTGCTAGCGGAGGATTTGTGGCGGGCCTTTCCTACGAGCAGTACTTC.

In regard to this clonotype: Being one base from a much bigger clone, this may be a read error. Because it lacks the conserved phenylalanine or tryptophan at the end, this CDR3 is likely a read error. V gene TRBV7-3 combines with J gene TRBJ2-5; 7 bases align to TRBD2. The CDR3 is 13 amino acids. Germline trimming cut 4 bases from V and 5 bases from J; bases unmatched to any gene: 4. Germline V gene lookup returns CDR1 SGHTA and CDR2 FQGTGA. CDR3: CASSSQGGETQYL. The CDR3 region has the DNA TGTGCCAGCAGCTCTCAGGGAGGGGAGACCCAGTACCTC.

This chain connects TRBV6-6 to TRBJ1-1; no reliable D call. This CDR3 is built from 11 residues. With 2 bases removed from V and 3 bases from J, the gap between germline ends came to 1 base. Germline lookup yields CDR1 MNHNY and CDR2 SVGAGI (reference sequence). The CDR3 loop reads CASSYDTEAFF. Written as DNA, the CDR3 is TGTGCCAGCAGTTACGACACTGAAGCTTTCTTT.

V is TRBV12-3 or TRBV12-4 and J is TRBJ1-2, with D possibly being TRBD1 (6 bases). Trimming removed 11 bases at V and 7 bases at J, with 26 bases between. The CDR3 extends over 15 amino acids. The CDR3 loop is CAGSTDSLNPSGYTF. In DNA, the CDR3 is TGTGCCGGTTCGACGGACAGCCTTAATCCAAGTGGCTACACCTTC.

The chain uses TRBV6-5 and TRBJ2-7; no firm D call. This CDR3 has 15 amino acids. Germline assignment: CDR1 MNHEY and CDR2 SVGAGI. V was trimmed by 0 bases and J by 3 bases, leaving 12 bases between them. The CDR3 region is CASSYSSGPIYEQYF. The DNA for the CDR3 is TGTGCCAGCAGTTACTCTTCCGGTCCTATCTACGAGCAGTACTTC.

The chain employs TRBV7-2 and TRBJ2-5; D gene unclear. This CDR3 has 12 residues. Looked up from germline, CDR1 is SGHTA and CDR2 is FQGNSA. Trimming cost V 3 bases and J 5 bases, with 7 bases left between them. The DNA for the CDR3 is TGTGCCAGCAGCTTCAATCCCGAGACCCAGTACTTC. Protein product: CASSFNPETQYF. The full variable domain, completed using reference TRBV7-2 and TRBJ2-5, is GAGVSQSPSNKVTEKGKDVELRCDPISGHTALYWYRQSLGQGLEFLIYFQGNSAPDKSGLPSDRFSAERTGGSVSTLTIQRTQQEDSAVYLCASSFNPETQYFGPGTRLLVL.